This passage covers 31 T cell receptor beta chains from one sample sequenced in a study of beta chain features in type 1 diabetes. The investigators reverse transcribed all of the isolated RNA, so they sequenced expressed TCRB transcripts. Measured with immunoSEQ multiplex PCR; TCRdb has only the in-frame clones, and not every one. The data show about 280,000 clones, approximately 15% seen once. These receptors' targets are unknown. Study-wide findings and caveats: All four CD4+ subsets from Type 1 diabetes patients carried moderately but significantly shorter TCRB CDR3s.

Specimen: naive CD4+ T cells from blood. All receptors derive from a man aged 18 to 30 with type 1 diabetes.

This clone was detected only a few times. CDR3 loop: CASSLGDISTDTQYF. CDR3 DNA sequence: TGCGCCAGCAGCTTAGGGGACATTAGCACAGATACGCAGTATTTT. This chain connects TRBV5-1 to TRBJ2-3, with D perhaps matching TRBD1 (6 bases). The V and J ends lost 2 bases and 0 bases respectively, with 10 bases between them. The CDR3 has 15 amino acids. Germline CDR1 reads SGHRS; CDR2 reads YFSETQ.

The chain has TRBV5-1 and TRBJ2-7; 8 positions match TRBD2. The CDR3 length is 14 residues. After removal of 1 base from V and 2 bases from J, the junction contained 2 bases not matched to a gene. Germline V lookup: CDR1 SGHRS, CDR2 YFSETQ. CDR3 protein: CASSLTSGAYEQYF. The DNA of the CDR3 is TGCGCCAGCAGCTTGACTAGCGGAGCCTACGAGCAGTACTTC.

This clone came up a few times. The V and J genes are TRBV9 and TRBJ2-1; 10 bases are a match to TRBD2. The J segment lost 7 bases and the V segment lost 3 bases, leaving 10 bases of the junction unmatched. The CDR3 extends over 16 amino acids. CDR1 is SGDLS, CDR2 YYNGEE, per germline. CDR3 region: CASSARSGGSRNEQFF. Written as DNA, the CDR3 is TGTGCCAGCAGCGCGCGTAGCGGGGGGTCCCGAAATGAGCAGTTCTTC.

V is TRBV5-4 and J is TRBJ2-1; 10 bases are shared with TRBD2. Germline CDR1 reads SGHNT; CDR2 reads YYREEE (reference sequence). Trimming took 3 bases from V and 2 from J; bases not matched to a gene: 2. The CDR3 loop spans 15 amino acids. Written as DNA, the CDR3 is TGTGCCAGCAGCTCGACTAGCGGGCCCTACAATGAGCAGTTCTTC. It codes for CASSSTSGPYNEQFF. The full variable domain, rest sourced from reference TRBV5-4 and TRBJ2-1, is ETGVTQSPTHLIKTRGQQVTLRCSSQSGHNTVSWYQQALGQGPQFIFQYYREEENGRGNFPPRFSGLQFPNYSSELNVNALELDDSALYLCASSSTSGPYNEQFFGPGTRLTVL.

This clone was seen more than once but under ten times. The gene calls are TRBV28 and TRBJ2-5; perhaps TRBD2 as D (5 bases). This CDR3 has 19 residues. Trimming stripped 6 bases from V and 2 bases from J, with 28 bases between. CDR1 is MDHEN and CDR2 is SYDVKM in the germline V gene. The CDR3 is CASRQSFLRSRPGQETQYF. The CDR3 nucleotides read TGTGCCAGCAGACAATCGTTTTTAAGGTCGAGGCCGGGACAAGAGACCCAGTACTTC.

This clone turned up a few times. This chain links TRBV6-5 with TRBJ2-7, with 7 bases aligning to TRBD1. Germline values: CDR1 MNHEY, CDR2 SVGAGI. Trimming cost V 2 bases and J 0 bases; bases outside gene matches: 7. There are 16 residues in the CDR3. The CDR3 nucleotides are TGTGCCAGCAGTTACGAGACAGGGTCGAGCTCCTACGAGCAGTACTTC. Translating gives CASSYETGSSSYEQYF.

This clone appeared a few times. The CDR3 DNA sequence: TGTGCCAGCTTTGCTTCCGGGACAGGGTCTTGGAATGAGCAGTTCTTC. It encodes CASFASGTGSWNEQFF. The V and J genes are TRBV7-9 and TRBJ2-1, with 9 bases that match TRBD1. There are 16 residues in the CDR3. The V segment lost 8 bases and the J segment 7 bases; nucleotides outside the gene matches: 15. Per germline, CDR1 SEHNR and CDR2 FQNEAQ (reference sequence).

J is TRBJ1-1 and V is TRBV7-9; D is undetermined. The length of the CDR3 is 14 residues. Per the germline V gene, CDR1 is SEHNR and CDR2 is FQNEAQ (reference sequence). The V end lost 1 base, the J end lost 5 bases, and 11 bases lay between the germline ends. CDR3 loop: CASSLVRGSTEAFF. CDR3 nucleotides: TGTGCCAGCAGCTTAGTTCGGGGATCGACTGAAGCTTTCTTT.

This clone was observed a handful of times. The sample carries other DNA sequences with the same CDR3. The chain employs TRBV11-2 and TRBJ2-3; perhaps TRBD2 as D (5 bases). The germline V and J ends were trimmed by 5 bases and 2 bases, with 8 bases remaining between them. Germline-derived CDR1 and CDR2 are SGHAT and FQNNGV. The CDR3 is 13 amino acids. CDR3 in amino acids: CASSLDFTDTQYF. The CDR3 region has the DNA TGTGCCAGCAGCCTGGACTTCACAGATACGCAGTATTTT.

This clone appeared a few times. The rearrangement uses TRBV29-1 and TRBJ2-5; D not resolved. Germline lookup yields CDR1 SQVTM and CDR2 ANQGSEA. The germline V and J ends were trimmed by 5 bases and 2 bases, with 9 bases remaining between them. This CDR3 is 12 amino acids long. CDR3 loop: CSVSGSQETQYF. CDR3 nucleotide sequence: TGCAGCGTTTCCGGGTCTCAAGAGACCCAGTACTTC.

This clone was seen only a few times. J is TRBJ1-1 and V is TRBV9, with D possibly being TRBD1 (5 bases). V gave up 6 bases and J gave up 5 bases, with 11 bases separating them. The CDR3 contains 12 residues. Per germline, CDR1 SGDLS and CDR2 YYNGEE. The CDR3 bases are TGTGCCAGCAATGATAGGGGAACTGAAGCTTTCTTT. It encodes CASNDRGTEAFF.

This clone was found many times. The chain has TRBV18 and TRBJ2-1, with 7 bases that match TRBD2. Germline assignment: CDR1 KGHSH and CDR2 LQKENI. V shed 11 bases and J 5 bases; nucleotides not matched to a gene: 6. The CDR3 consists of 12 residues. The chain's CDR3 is CAPEGLNNEQFF. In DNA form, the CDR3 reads TGTGCCCCCGAGGGACTAAACAATGAGCAGTTCTTC.

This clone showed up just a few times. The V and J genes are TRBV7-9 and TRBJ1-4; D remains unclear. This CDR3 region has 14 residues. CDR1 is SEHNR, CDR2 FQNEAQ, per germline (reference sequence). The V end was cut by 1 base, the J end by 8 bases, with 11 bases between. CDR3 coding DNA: TGTGCCAGCAGCTTAGACCCTGGGGAGGAAAAACTGTTTTTT. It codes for CASSLDPGEEKLFF.

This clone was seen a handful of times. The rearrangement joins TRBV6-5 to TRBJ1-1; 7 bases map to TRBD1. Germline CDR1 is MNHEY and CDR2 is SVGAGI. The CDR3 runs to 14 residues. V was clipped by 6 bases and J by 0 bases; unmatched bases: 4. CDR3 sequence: CASSRDRVNTEAFF. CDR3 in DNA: TGTGCCAGCAGCCGAGACAGGGTGAACACTGAAGCTTTCTTT.

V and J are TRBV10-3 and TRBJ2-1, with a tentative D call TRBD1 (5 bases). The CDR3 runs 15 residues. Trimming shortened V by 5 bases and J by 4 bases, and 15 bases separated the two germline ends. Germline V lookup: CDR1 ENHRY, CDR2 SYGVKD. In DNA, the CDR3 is TGTGCCATCAGTCGACAGTCAGGAACTTACAATGAGCAGTTCTTC. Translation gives CAISRQSGTYNEQFF.

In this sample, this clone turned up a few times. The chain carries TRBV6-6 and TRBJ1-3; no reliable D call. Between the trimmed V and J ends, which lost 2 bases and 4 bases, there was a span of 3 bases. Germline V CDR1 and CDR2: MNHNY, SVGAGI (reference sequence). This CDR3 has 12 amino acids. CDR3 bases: TGTGCCAGCAGTTACGCGGGAAACACCATATATTTT. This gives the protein CASSYAGNTIYF.

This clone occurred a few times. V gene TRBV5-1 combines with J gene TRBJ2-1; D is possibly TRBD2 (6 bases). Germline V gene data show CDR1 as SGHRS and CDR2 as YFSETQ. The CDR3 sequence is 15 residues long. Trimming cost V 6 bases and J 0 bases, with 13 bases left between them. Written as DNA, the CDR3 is TGCGCCAGCACGCGCGCCGGGAGCTCCTACAATGAGCAGTTCTTC. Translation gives CASTRAGSSYNEQFF.

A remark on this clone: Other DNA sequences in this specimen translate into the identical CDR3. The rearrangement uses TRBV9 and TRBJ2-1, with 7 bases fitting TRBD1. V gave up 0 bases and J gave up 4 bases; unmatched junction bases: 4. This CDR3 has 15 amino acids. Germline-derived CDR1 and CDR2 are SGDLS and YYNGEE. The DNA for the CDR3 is TGTGCCAGCAGCGTAGAAACAGGGGCGTACAATGAGCAGTTCTTC. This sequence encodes CASSVETGAYNEQFF.

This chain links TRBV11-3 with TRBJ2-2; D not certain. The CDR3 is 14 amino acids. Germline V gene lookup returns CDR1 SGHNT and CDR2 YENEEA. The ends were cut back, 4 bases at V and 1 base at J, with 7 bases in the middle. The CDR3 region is CASSSYKNTGELFF. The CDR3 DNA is TGTGCCAGCAGCTCATACAAGAACACCGGGGAGCTGTTTTTT.

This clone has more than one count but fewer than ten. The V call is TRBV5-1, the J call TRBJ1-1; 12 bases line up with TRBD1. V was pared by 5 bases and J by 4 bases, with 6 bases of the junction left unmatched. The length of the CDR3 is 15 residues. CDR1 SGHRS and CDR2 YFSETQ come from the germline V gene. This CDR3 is CASRGTGGVGTEAFF. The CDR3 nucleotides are TGCGCCAGCAGGGGGACAGGGGGCGTGGGCACTGAAGCTTTCTTT.

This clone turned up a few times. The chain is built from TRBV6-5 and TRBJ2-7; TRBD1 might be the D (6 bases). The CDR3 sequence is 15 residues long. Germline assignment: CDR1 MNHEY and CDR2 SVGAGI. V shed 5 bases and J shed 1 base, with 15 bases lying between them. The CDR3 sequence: CASSRYRDKSYEQYF. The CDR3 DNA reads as TGTGCCAGCAGTAGATACCGGGACAAGTCCTACGAGCAGTACTTC.

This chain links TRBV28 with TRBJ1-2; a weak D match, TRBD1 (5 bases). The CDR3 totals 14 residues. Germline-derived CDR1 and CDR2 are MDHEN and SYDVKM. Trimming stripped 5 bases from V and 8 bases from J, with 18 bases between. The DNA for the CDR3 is TGTGCCAGCAGTGAAGGGGCAGCCTATGGGGGCTACACCTTC. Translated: CASSEGAAYGGYTF.

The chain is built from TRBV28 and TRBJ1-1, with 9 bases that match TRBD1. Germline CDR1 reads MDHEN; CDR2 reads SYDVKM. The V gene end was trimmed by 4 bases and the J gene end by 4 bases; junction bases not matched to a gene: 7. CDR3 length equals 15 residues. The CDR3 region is CASSSAGTGFTEAFF. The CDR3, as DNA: TGTGCCAGCAGTTCAGCCGGGACAGGGTTCACTGAAGCTTTCTTT.

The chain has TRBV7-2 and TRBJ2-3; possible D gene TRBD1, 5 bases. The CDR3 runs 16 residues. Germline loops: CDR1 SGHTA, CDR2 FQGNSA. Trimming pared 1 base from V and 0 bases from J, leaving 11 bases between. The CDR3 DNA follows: TGTGCCAGCAGCTTAGGCAGAAGGGGTAGCACAGATACGCAGTATTTT. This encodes CASSLGRRGSTDTQYF.

CDR3 amino acids: CASSQDWTSGQETQYF. As DNA, the CDR3 is TGTGCCAGCAGCCAAGATTGGACTAGCGGACAAGAGACCCAGTACTTC. This chain uses TRBV4-2 with TRBJ2-5; 10 bases are shared with TRBD2. Germline CDR1 reads LGHNA; CDR2 reads YNFKEQ. CDR3 length: 16 amino acids. V lost 0 bases and J lost 2; bases outside the gene matches: 3.

The CDR3 is CASSPEGIAKNIQYF. CDR3 DNA: TGTGCCAGCAGTCCCGAGGGAATAGCCAAAAACATTCAGTACTTC. This chain links TRBV5-4 with TRBJ2-4; maybe TRBD2 (5 bases). The ends were cut back, 5 bases at V and 0 bases at J, with 12 bases in the middle. Germline-derived CDR1 and CDR2 are SGHNT and YYREEE (reference sequence). The CDR3 covers 15 residues.

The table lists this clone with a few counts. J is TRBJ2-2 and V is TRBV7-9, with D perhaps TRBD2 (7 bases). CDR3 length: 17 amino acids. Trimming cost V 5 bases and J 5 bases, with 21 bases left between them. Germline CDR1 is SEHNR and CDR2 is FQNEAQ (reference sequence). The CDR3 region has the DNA TGTGCCAGCAGCGCCCGCCCCGCGGGGGCGGCTACCGGGGAGCTGTTTTTT. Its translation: CASSARPAGAATGELFF.

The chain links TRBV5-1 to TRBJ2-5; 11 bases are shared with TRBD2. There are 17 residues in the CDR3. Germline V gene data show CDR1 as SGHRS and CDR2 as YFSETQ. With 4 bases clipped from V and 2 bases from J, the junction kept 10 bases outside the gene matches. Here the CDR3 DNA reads TGCGCCAGCAGCCCGGGTACTAGCGGGGGCTCACAAGAGACCCAGTACTTC. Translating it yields CASSPGTSGGSQETQYF.

DNA for the CDR3: TGTGCCTGGAGTGTACTGGGGGGGGACGAGCAGTACTTC. Translation gives CAWSVLGGDEQYF. This chain links TRBV30 with TRBJ2-7; 7 positions match TRBD2. V was pared by 0 bases and J by 5 bases, with 4 bases of the junction left unmatched. This CDR3 comprises 13 residues. Germline values: CDR1 GTSNPN, CDR2 SVGIG (reference sequence).

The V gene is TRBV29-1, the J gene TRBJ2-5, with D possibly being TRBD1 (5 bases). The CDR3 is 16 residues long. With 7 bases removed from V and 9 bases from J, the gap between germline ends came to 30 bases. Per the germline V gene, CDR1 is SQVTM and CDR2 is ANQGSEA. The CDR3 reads CSGRSRNRKGVRSQYF. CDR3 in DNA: TGCAGCGGCCGATCTCGAAATCGCAAAGGGGTTAGGTCCCAGTACTTC. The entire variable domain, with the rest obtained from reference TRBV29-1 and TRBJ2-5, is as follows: SAVISQKPSRDICQRGTSLTIQCQVDSQVTMMFWYRQQPGQSLTLIATANQGSEATYESGFVIDKFPISRPNLTFSTLTVSNMSPEDSSIYLCSGRSRNRKGVRSQYFGPGTRLLVL.

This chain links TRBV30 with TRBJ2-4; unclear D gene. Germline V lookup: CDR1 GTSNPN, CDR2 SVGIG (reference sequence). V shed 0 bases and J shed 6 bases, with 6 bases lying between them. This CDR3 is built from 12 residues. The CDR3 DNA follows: TGTGCCTGGAGTGTACTTAGAAACATTCAGTACTTC. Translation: CAWSVLRNIQYF.